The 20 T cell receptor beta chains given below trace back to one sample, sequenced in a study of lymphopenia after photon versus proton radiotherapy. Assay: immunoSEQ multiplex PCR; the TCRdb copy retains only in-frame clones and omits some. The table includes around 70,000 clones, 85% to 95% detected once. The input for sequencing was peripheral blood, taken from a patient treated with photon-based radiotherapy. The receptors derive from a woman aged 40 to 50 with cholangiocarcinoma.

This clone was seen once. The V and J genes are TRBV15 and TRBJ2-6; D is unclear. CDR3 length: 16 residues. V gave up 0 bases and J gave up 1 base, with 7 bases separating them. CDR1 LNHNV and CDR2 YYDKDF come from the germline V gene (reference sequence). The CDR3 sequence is CATSRELGSGANVLTF. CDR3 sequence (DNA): TGTGCCACCAGCAGAGAGTTGGGGTCTGGGGCCAACGTCCTGACTTTC.

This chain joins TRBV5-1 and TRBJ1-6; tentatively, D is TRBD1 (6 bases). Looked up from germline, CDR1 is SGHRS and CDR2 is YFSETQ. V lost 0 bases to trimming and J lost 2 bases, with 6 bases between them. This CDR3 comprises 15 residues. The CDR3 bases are TGCGCCAGCAGCTTGGAGGGGGCCTATAATTCACCCCTCCACTTT. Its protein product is CASSLEGAYNSPLHF.

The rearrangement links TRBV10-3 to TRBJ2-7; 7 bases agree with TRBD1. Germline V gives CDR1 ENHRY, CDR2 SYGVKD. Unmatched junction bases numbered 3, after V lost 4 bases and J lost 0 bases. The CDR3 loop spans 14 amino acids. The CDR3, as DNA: TGTGCCATCAGTGGGGGGACAGTCTCCTACGAGCAGTACTTC. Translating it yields CAISGGTVSYEQYF.

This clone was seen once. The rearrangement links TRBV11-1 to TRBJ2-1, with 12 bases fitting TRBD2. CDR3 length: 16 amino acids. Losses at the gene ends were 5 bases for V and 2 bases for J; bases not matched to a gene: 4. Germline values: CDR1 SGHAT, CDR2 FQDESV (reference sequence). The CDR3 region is CASSTWTSGAYNEQFF. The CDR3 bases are TGTGCCAGCAGCACTTGGACTAGCGGGGCCTACAATGAGCAGTTCTTC.

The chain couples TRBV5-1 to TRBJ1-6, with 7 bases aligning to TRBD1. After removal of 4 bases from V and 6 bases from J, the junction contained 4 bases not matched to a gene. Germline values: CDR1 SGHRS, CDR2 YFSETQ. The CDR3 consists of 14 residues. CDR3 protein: CASSAQGVNSPLHF. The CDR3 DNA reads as TGCGCCAGCAGCGCTCAGGGGGTTAATTCACCCCTCCACTTT.

As DNA, the CDR3 is TGTGCCAGCAGTCCAGGGCCGGTTACTGGAAACACCATATATTTT. It specifies CASSPGPVTGNTIYF. V usage is TRBV21-1 and J usage is TRBJ1-3; TRBD1, the table's D call, was not compared with the DNA. TRBV21-1 is labeled a pseudogene. There are 15 residues in the CDR3.

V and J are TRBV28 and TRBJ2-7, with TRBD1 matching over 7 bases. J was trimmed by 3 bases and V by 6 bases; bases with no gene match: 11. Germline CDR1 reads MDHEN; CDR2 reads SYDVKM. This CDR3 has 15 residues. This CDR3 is CASSTRQGYFYEQYF. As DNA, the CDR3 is TGTGCCAGCAGCACTAGACAGGGATACTTCTACGAGCAGTACTTC.

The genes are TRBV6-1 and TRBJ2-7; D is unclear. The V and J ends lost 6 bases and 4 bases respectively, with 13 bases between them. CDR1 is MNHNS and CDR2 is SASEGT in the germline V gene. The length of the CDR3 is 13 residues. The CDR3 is CASSQRVVYEQYF. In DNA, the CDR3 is TGTGCCAGCAGCCAAAGGGTGGTTTACGAGCAGTACTTC.

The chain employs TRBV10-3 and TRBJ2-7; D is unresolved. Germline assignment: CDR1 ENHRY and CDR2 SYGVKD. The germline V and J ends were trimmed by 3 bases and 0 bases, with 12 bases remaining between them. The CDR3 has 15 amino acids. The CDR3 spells CAISDGRWSSYEQYF. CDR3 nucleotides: TGTGCCATCAGTGACGGACGCTGGAGCTCCTACGAGCAGTACTTC.

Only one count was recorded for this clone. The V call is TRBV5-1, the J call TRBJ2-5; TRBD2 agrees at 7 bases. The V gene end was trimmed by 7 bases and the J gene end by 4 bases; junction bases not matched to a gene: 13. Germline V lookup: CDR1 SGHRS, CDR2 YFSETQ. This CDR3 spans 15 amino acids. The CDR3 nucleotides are TGCGCCAGCCGAATAACCAGCGGGACCGGAGAGACCCAGTACTTC. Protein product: CASRITSGTGETQYF.

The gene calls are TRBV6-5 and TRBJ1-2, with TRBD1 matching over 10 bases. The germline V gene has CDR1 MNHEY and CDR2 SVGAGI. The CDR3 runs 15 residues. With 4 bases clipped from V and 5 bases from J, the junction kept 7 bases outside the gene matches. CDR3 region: CASSFNSGQGYGYTF. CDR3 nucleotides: TGTGCCAGCAGTTTCAACTCGGGACAGGGGTATGGCTACACCTTC.

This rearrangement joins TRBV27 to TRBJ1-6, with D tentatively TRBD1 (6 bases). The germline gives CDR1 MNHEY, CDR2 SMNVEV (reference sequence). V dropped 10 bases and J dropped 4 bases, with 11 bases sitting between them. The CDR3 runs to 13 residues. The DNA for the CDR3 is TGTGCCACCCAGGGGTTGTATAATTCACCCCTCCACTTT. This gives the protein CATQGLYNSPLHF.

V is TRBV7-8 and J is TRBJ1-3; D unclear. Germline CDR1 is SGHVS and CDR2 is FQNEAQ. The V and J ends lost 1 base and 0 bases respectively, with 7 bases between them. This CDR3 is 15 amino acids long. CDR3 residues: CASSLEGYSGNTIYF. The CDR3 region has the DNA TGTGCCAGCAGCTTAGAGGGTTACTCTGGAAACACCATATATTTT.

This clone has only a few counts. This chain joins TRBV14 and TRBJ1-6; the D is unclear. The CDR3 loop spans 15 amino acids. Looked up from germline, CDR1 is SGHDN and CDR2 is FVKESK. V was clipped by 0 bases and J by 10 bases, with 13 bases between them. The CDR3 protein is CASSQDPPGFSPLHF. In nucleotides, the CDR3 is TGTGCCAGCAGCCAAGATCCACCCGGCTTCTCACCCCTCCACTTT.

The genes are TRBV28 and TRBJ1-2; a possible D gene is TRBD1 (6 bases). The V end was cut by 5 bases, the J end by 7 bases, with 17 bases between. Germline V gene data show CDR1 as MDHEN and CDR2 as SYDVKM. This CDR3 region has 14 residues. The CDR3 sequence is CASSPQGLMFGYTF. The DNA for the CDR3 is TGTGCCAGCAGTCCACAGGGCCTTATGTTTGGCTACACCTTC.

For the CDR3, the DNA is TGTGCCAGCAGCTTAGGAGGGGGTGGTCAGCCCCAGCATTTT. Protein: CASSLGGGGQPQHF. The genes are TRBV7-9 and TRBJ1-5; perhaps TRBD1 as D (6 bases). V lost 1 base and J 6 bases, leaving 10 bases between the germline ends. The CDR3 contains 14 residues. Germline assignment: CDR1 SEHNR and CDR2 FQNEAQ (reference sequence).

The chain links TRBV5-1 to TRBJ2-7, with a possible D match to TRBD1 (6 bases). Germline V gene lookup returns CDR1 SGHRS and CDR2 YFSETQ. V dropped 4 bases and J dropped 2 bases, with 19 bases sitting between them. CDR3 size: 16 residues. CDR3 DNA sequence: TGCGCCAGCAGCCCAGGATTCTCAGGGGATCCCTACGAGCAGTACTTC. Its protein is CASSPGFSGDPYEQYF.

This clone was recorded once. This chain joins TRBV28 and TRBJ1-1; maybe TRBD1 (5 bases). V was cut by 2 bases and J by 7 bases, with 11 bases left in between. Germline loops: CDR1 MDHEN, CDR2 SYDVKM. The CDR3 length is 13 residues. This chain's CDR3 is CASSLNVGGEAFF. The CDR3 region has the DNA TGTGCCAGCAGTTTAAACGTCGGGGGTGAAGCTTTCTTT. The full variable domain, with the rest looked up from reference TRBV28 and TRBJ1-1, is DVKVTQSSRYLVKRTGEKVFLECVQDMDHENMFWYRQDPGLGLRLIYFSYDVKMKEKGDIPEGYSVSREKKERFSLILESASTNQTSMYLCASSLNVGGEAFFGQGTRLTVV.

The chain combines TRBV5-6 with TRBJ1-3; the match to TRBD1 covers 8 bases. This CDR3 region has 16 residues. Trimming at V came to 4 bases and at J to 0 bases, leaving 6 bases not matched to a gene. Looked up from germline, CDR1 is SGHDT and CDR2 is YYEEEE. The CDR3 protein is CASSRRTGISGNTIYF. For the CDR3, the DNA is TGTGCCAGCAGCAGACGGACAGGGATCTCTGGAAACACCATATATTTT. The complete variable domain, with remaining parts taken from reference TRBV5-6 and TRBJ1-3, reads DAGVTQSPTHLIKTRGQQVTLRCSPKSGHDTVSWYQQALGQGPQFIFQYYEEEERQRGNFPDRFSGHQFPNYSSELNVNALLLGDSALYLCASSRRTGISGNTIYFGEGSWLTVV.

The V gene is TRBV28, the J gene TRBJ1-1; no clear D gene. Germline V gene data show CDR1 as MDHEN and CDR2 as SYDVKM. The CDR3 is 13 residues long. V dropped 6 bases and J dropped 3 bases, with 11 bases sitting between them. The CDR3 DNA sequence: TGTGCCAGCAGGCCTAGACGGGACACTGAAGCTTTCTTT. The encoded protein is CASRPRRDTEAFF. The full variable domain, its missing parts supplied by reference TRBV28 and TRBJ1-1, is DVKVTQSSRYLVKRTGEKVFLECVQDMDHENMFWYRQDPGLGLRLIYFSYDVKMKEKGDIPEGYSVSREKKERFSLILESASTNQTSMYLCASRPRRDTEAFFGQGTRLTVV.